These T cell receptor beta chains were read from a single sample in a study of blood T cells in healthy people across ages. Each CDR3 protein is one row after TCRdb ran MiXCR on the 5' RACE reads. This table holds hundreds of thousands of distinct CDR3 sequences, under 25% found once. Sequenced material: blood. Receptors originate from a man aged 65 to 85 in good health. CDR3s include the opening cysteine and the closing phenylalanine or tryptophan. D genes are given only for firm matches. Size is stated for part of the rows, as once, few or many counts, or as a class when the clone is expanded.

d_call j_call clone_size v_call cdr3_nt cdr3_aa
. TRBJ2-7 few TRBV6-2/TRBV6-3 TGTGCCAGCAGTTACTTCGGGGACTACGAGCAGTACTTC CASSYFGDYEQYF
TRBD1 TRBJ2-1 . TRBV7-3 TGTGCCAGCAGCTCCGGGACAGAGTCCTACAATGAGCAGTTCTTC CASSSGTESYNEQFF
TRBD2 TRBJ2-3 . TRBV5-1 TGCGCCAGCAGTTTTCAGCTAGCGGGAGGGTCCACAGATACGCAGTATTTT CASSFQLAGGSTDTQYF
. TRBJ1-1 few TRBV3-1 TGTGCCAGCAGCCAAGCATCGGTCGATGAAGCTTTCTTT CASSQASVDEAFF
. TRBJ1-1 few TRBV2 TGTGCCAGCAGGGCAGGGTCGATGAACACTGAAGCTTTCTTT CASRAGSMNTEAFF
TRBD2 TRBJ2-3 . TRBV7-2 TGTGCCAGCAGCAATGGACTAGCGGGAGCAGATACGCAGTATTTT CASSNGLAGADTQYF
TRBD2 TRBJ2-1 . TRBV28 TGTGCCAGCAGTCCGGGACTAGCGAGGGGGAACAATGAGCAGTTCTTC CASSPGLARGNNEQFF
TRBD1 TRBJ1-4 . TRBV4-2 TGTGCCAGCAGCCAAGATGGGACAGGGGAGGAAAAACTGTTTTTT CASSQDGTGEEKLFF
TRBD2 TRBJ2-7 few TRBV27 TGTGCCAGCAGTCTCTACGGGACTAGCGGGAGGCGCTACGAGCAGTACTTC CASSLYGTSGRRYEQYF
. TRBJ2-5 many TRBV2 TGTGCCAGCACTGGACAGTCCCAAGAGACCCAGTACTTC CASTGQSQETQYF
. TRBJ2-1 once TRBV20-1 TGCAGTGCCGGGACCGGACTACTCAATGAGCAGTTCTTC CSAGTGLLNEQFF
TRBD2 TRBJ2-7 . TRBV7-9 TGTGCCAGCAGCTTTGGACTAGCGGAATACGAGCAGTACTTC CASSFGLAEYEQYF
TRBD2 TRBJ2-1 . TRBV15 TGTGCCACCAGCAGAGAGCTCACTAGCGAGAGCTCCTACAATGAGCAGTTCTTC CATSRELTSESSYNEQFF
TRBD1 TRBJ2-7 . TRBV5-1 TGCGCCAGCAGCTTTAACCGGGACAGGCCTCTGAGGGGTTCCTACGAGCAGTACTTC CASSFNRDRPLRGSYEQYF
. TRBJ2-5 . TRBV7-8 TGTGCCAGCAGCTTAGTACAGCGGAGTCAAGAGACCCAGTACTTC CASSLVQRSQETQYF
. TRBJ2-1 . TRBV5-1 TGCGCCAGCGGCACCGGGACTTCTAATGAGCAGTTCTTC CASGTGTSNEQFF
TRBD1 TRBJ2-1 few TRBV11-1 TGTGCCAGCAGTTCCGGGACAGGGGCGAACAATGAGCAGTTCTTC CASSSGTGANNEQFF
. TRBJ2-1 . TRBV3-1 TGTGCCAGCAGCCGTCCGGGAAAGCACAATGAGCAGTTCTTC CASSRPGKHNEQFF
TRBD1 TRBJ1-1 . TRBV12-3/TRBV12-4 TGTGCCAGCAATAACAGGGGGCAGGGTGCTTTCTTT CASNNRGQGAFF
TRBD1 TRBJ2-2 . TRBV7-6 TGTGCCAGCAGCTTAGCACAGGGGCCGAACACCGGGGAGCTGTTTTTT CASSLAQGPNTGELFF
TRBD1 TRBJ1-4 . TRBV3-1 TGTGCCAGCAGCCAACAGACAGGGTCTAATGAAAAACTGTTTTTT CASSQQTGSNEKLFF
TRBD1 TRBJ2-3 . TRBV20-1 TGCAGTGCTGCTATGGGACAGGGAGACACAGATACGCAGTATTTT CSAAMGQGDTDTQYF
. TRBJ2-3 few TRBV7-9 TGTGCCAGCAGCTTGACTCAAAGCACAGATACGCAGTATTTT CASSLTQSTDTQYF
TRBD2 TRBJ2-1 . TRBV20-1 TGCAGTGTTCCCGGACTAGCGGAGCAGTTCTTC CSVPGLAEQFF
. TRBJ2-2 once TRBV24-1 TGTGCCACCCGCCCTCGGGATACCGGGGAGCTGTTTTTT CATRPRDTGELFF
TRBD2 TRBJ2-1 . TRBV19 TGTGCCAGTAGTATAGCTTCTAGCGGAGCATACAATGAGCAGTTCTTC CASSIASSGAYNEQFF
. TRBJ2-7 few TRBV3-1 TGTGCCAGCAGCCGAATGGAGAGGGGGATCTACGAGCAGTACTTC CASSRMERGIYEQYF
TRBD1 TRBJ1-6 few TRBV20-1 TGCAGTGCTAGAAGGGACAGGGGGAGTTCACCCCTCCACTTT CSARRDRGSSPLHF
. TRBJ2-3 few TRBV6-1 TGTGCCAGCAGAAAACCGGGACCCGGGGGGCTTACAGATACGCAGTATTTT CASRKPGPGGLTDTQYF
TRBD2 TRBJ2-1 . TRBV5-6 TGTGCCAGCAGCTTGGCTAGCGGGGGCGACTACAATGAGCAGTTCTTC CASSLASGGDYNEQFF
. TRBJ2-1 many TRBV6-5 TGTGCCACCTCCTCGCCGGCTAACAATGAGCAGTTCTTC CATSSPANNEQFF
TRBD2 TRBJ2-7 few TRBV2 TGTGCCACCATAGCGGGAGAGGTCGGCGAGCAGTACTTC CATIAGEVGEQYF